A single sample gave rise to the 21 T cell receptor beta chains below, sequenced in a study of blood T cell repertoires in COVID-19 (dated by TCRdb to the early 2020s). Libraries were prepared through the immunoSEQ multiplex PCR assay. The source is immuneACCESS, and TCRdb retained only in-frame sequences with V and J called. Part of the clones is not carried over; for the studies checked, unresolved V genes explain less than half of this, and the remainder is unexplained. The sample table contains about 170,000 clones; only one count was recorded for about 80% of them. The ten largest clones add up to about 2.7% of the sample. The material sequenced was peripheral blood. These receptors came from a human donor with acute or convalescent COVID-19. The donor label of this sample is uncertain.

The chain employs TRBV5-1 and TRBJ2-1, with 8 bases that match TRBD2. The V gene's germline CDR1 is SGHRS and CDR2 YFSETQ. The junction had 8 bases not matched to a gene; V was cut back by 4 bases and J by 2 bases. This CDR3 contains 16 residues. CDR3 sequence (DNA): TGCGCCAGCAGCCCAACTAGCGGCGTTACCTACAATGAGCAGTTCTTC. It codes for CASSPTSGVTYNEQFF.

The chain joins TRBV5-1 to TRBJ1-2; the match to TRBD1 covers 7 bases. V was clipped by 4 bases and J by 5 bases; unmatched bases: 8. The CDR3 loop spans 14 amino acids. Germline loops: CDR1 SGHRS, CDR2 YFSETQ. This chain's CDR3 is CASSPEGARYGYTF. The CDR3 coding sequence is TGCGCCAGCAGCCCCGAGGGGGCCCGATATGGCTACACCTTC.

The chain couples TRBV2 to TRBJ2-5; a weak D match, TRBD2 (6 bases). The CDR3 contains 16 residues. The V end lost 5 bases, the J end lost 0 bases, and 16 bases lay between the germline ends. CDR1 SNHLY and CDR2 FYNNEI come from the germline V gene. This chain's CDR3 is CASSRTPGGNQETQYF. The CDR3 coding sequence is TGTGCCAGCAGTCGGACACCTGGAGGGAACCAAGAGACCCAGTACTTC.

This clone was recorded only once. CDR3 sequence reads: CASSLLQGPLGGYTF. In nucleotides, the CDR3 is TGTGCCAGCAGTTTGCTACAGGGTCCCCTCGGCGGCTACACCTTC. The J gene is TRBJ1-2, the V gene TRBV6-6; D perhaps matches TRBD1 (6 bases). The CDR3 spans 15 residues. The germline gives CDR1 MNHNY, CDR2 SVGAGI (reference sequence). Deletions cut 4 bases from V and 8 bases from J, with 20 bases between.

J is TRBJ1-5 and V is TRBV9; 7 nucleotides line up with TRBD1. The CDR3 extends over 13 amino acids. The germline gives CDR1 SGDLS, CDR2 YYNGEE. Trimming removed 3 bases from V and 5 bases from J; junction bases left unmatched: 2. The CDR3 nucleotides are TGTGCCAGCAGCGCGCAGGGGGATCAGCCCCAGCATTTT. Translating it yields CASSAQGDQPQHF.

V gene TRBV7-8 combines with J gene TRBJ2-1; TRBD1 is a possible D gene (6 bases). CDR3 size: 15 residues. Deletions cut 2 bases from V and 0 bases from J, with 8 bases between. Germline lookup yields CDR1 SGHVS and CDR2 FQNEAQ. The chain's CDR3 is CASSLRRGSYNEQFF. The CDR3 region has the DNA TGTGCCAGCAGCTTACGCAGGGGCTCCTACAATGAGCAGTTCTTC.

The gene calls are TRBV5-1 and TRBJ1-1; maybe TRBD1 (5 bases). V was shortened by 6 bases and J by 3 bases, with 12 bases between the two germline ends. Germline V gene sequence: CDR1 SGHRS, CDR2 YFSETQ. The length of the CDR3 is 13 residues. In nucleotides, the CDR3 is TGCGCCAGCAACGGAGGGGTTGACACTGAAGCTTTCTTT. Translated, it gives CASNGGVDTEAFF.

This chain joins TRBV21-1 and TRBJ1-6. TRBV21-1 is a pseudogene locus. The CDR3 runs 15 residues. CDR3 DNA: TGTGCCAGCATTTCAACCGGGGAAAGGGATTCACCCCTCCACTTT. This codes for CASISTGERDSPLHF.

The J gene is TRBJ2-2, the V gene TRBV19; D possibly corresponds to TRBD2 (5 bases). The CDR3 spans 14 residues. Germline V lookup: CDR1 LNHDA, CDR2 SQIVND (reference sequence). V was cut by 6 bases and J by 1 base, with 9 bases left in between. The CDR3 nucleotides are TGTGCCAGTAGACGGGGAGTGAACACCGGGGAGCTGTTTTTT. Translating gives CASRRGVNTGELFF.

For the CDR3, the DNA is TGCGCCAGCAGCTTGGCACCAGGAAGCTCCTACGAGCAGTACTTC. Amino acid sequence: CASSLAPGSSYEQYF. This chain uses TRBV5-1 with TRBJ2-7; D is unresolved. Germline CDR1 reads SGHRS; CDR2 reads YFSETQ. The CDR3 is made up of 15 amino acids. The V end lost 0 bases, the J end lost 0 bases, and 10 bases lay between the germline ends.

The chain employs TRBV28 and TRBJ1-6; 8 bases match TRBD1. Germline values: CDR1 MDHEN, CDR2 SYDVKM. The CDR3 has 14 residues. V dropped 5 bases and J dropped 10; count of bases not matched to a gene: 7. CDR3: CASSPGQVRSPLHF. CDR3 in DNA: TGTGCCAGCAGTCCGGGACAGGTCCGCTCACCCCTCCACTTT.

The rearrangement uses TRBV25-1 and TRBJ1-1; 8 bases align to TRBD1. The V segment lost 2 bases and the J segment 1 base; nucleotides outside the gene matches: 0. The length of the CDR3 is 14 residues. CDR1 MGHDK and CDR2 SYGVNS come from the germline V gene. CDR3 in amino acids: CASSEGQGNTEAFF. DNA for the CDR3: TGTGCCAGCAGTGAAGGACAGGGGAACACTGAAGCTTTCTTT. The full variable domain, in which reference TRBV25-1 and TRBJ1-1 provide the parts outside the CDR3, is EADIYQTPRYLVIGTGKKITLECSQTMGHDKMYWYQQDPGMELHLIHYSYGVNSTEKGDLSSESTVSRIRTEHFPLTLESARPSHTSQYLCASSEGQGNTEAFFGQGTRLTVV.

This chain connects TRBV2 to TRBJ2-5; a possible D gene is TRBD2 (7 bases). Trimming removed 8 bases at V and 2 bases at J, with 15 bases between. Germline-derived CDR1 and CDR2 are SNHLY and FYNNEI. The CDR3 length is 14 residues. The CDR3 coding sequence is TGTGCCAGCCGGGGAGGGGGATGGCAAGAGACCCAGTACTTC. Protein sequence: CASRGGGWQETQYF.

The rearrangement joins TRBV4-2 to TRBJ2-3, with TRBD2 matching over 7 bases. The germline V gene has CDR1 LGHNA and CDR2 YNFKEQ. V lost 4 bases to trimming and J lost 1 base; unmatched junction nucleotides: 5. This CDR3 has 15 amino acids. CDR3 DNA sequence: TGTGCCAGCAGCCGTTCGGCGGGAGGCACAGATACGCAGTATTTT. Its translation: CASSRSAGGTDTQYF.

The chain links TRBV28 to TRBJ1-6; D not certain. The CDR3 runs 16 residues. Per the germline V gene, CDR1 is MDHEN and CDR2 is SYDVKM. V was shortened by 5 bases and J by 0 bases, with 11 bases between the two germline ends. CDR3 nucleotides: TGTGCCAGCAGTCCCACCGGGAGCTCCTATAATTCACCCCTCCACTTT. Translated, it gives CASSPTGSSYNSPLHF. The whole variable domain, filled in from reference TRBV28 and TRBJ1-6, reads DVKVTQSSRYLVKRTGEKVFLECVQDMDHENMFWYRQDPGLGLRLIYFSYDVKMKEKGDIPEGYSVSREKKERFSLILESASTNQTSMYLCASSPTGSSYNSPLHFGNGTRLTVT.

V gene TRBV7-3 combines with J gene TRBJ2-1; TRBD1 matches 10 bases. V shed 5 bases and J 5 bases; nucleotides not matched to a gene: 3. The germline gives CDR1 SGHTA, CDR2 FQGTGA. This CDR3 has 14 residues. The CDR3 region has the DNA TGTGCCAGCAGCCGGACAGGGGGGCACAATGAGCAGTTCTTC. Its protein product is CASSRTGGHNEQFF.

The chain's CDR3 is CASSPRTSGDYEQYF. The DNA for the CDR3 is TGTGCCAGCAGCCCCCGGACTAGCGGGGACTACGAGCAGTACTTC. The chain uses TRBV9 and TRBJ2-7, with 12 bases fitting TRBD2. Germline trimming cut 4 bases from V and 3 bases from J; bases unmatched to any gene: 5. The germline V gene encodes CDR1 SGDLS and CDR2 YYNGEE. The CDR3 length is 15 residues.

This clone was recorded a few times. The CDR3 sequence is CASSRASGGTHNEQFF. CDR3 bases: TGTGCCAGCAGCAGGGCTAGCGGGGGCACCCACAATGAGCAGTTCTTC. This chain joins TRBV21-1 and TRBJ2-1; the table's TRBD2 call for D was not verified on the DNA. TRBV21-1 is classified as a pseudogene. The CDR3 has 16 residues.

This chain uses TRBV7-8 with TRBJ1-1; a weak D match, TRBD1 (5 bases). The germline gives CDR1 SGHVS, CDR2 FQNEAQ. CDR3 length equals 13 residues. V lost 5 bases and J 1 base, leaving 8 bases between the germline ends. As DNA, the CDR3 is TGTGCCAGCAGCCCCAGGGAGAACACTGAAGCTTTCTTT. Its protein product is CASSPRENTEAFF. Supplemented by reference TRBV7-8 and TRBJ1-1, the full variable domain reads GAGVSQSPRYKVAKRGQDVALRCDPISGHVSLFWYQQALGQGPEFLTYFQNEAQLDKSGLPSDRFFAERPEGSVSTLKIQRTQQEDSAVYLCASSPRENTEAFFGQGTRLTVV.

The chain joins TRBV30 to TRBJ1-1, with D tentatively TRBD1 (5 bases). V shed 8 bases and J shed 3 bases, with 7 bases lying between them. The CDR3 is made up of 10 amino acids. From germline, CDR1 is GTSNPN and CDR2 SVGIG (reference sequence). This CDR3 reads CAARDTEAFF. The CDR3 bases are TGTGCCGCCAGGGACACTGAAGCTTTCTTT.

This clone appeared a few times. V usage is TRBV3-1 (or the pseudogene TRBV3-2) and J usage is TRBJ2-1; 8 bases fit TRBD2. Germline assignment: CDR1 LGHDT and CDR2 YNNKEL (reference sequence). Trimming at V came to 5 bases and at J to 6 bases, leaving 6 bases not matched to a gene. The CDR3 sequence is 14 residues long. Written as DNA, the CDR3 is TGTGCCAGCAGCGGGGGACTAGGTTCCAATGAGCAGTTCTTC. Translation gives CASSGGLGSNEQFF.